Each of the 18 T cell receptor beta chains below was sequenced from the same sample in a study of T cell responses to AZD1222 COVID-19 vaccine. Sequenced by immunoSEQ multiplex PCR; TCRdb stores in-frame clones only, minus some. The sample consists of about 140,000 clones, around 90% of them appearing once. The sample here was peripheral blood, taken on day 0 of AZD1222 vaccination. These receptors came from an adult in good health.

This chain joins TRBV19 and TRBJ2-7, with D possibly being TRBD2 (5 bases). The CDR3 contains 15 residues. V was clipped by 3 bases and J by 0 bases, with 12 bases between them. From germline, CDR1 is LNHDA and CDR2 SQIVND (reference sequence). CDR3 amino acids: CASSISGLFSYEQYF. Here the CDR3 DNA reads TGTGCCAGTAGTATTTCCGGACTTTTCTCCTACGAGCAGTACTTC.

The V call is TRBV19, the J call TRBJ1-5, with D perhaps TRBD1 (5 bases). CDR1 and CDR2 (germline): LNHDA, SQIVND (reference sequence). The CDR3 has 15 residues. Deletions cut 6 bases from V and 3 bases from J, with 15 bases between. CDR3 bases: TGTGCCAGTAGCCTTCAGACAGCGGCCAATCAGCCCCAGCATTTT. Amino acids: CASSLQTAANQPQHF.

The V gene is TRBV9, the J gene TRBJ2-3; no definite D call. Germline lookup yields CDR1 SGDLS and CDR2 YYNGEE. V was trimmed by 0 bases and J by 3 bases, leaving 14 bases between them. The CDR3 covers 16 residues. The CDR3 region is CASSVAARQQTDTQYF. As DNA, the CDR3 is TGTGCCAGCAGCGTAGCGGCCCGCCAGCAGACAGATACGCAGTATTTT. The full variable domain, with the rest looked up from reference TRBV9 and TRBJ2-3, is DSGVTQTPKHLITATGQRVTLRCSPRSGDLSVYWYQQSLDQGLQFLIQYYNGEERAKGNILERFSAQQFPDLHSELNLSSLELGDSALYFCASSVAARQQTDTQYFGPGTRLTVL.

This chain connects TRBV9 to TRBJ2-1, with D perhaps matching TRBD2 (7 bases). V lost 1 base and J lost 6, with 11 bases in between. Germline loops: CDR1 SGDLS, CDR2 YYNGEE. The CDR3 sequence is 14 residues long. CDR3: CASSVLGGRNEQFF. The DNA for the CDR3 is TGTGCCAGCAGCGTACTGGGGGGGCGCAATGAGCAGTTCTTC.

The chain employs TRBV7-9 and TRBJ1-4; D is undetermined. Looked up from germline, CDR1 is SEHNR and CDR2 is FQNEAQ (reference sequence). The CDR3 totals 12 residues. V dropped 4 bases and J dropped 5 bases, with 5 bases sitting between them. CDR3: CASSYDNEKLFF. CDR3 DNA sequence: TGTGCCAGCAGCTACGACAATGAAAAACTGTTTTTT.

This clone was counted a single time. The chain carries TRBV5-1 and TRBJ2-3, with 7 bases matching TRBD2. Trimming at V came to 2 bases and at J to 2 bases, leaving 5 bases not matched to a gene. The CDR3 has 15 amino acids. The germline CDR1 and CDR2 sequences are SGHRS and YFSETQ. The DNA of the CDR3 is TGCGCCAGCAGCTTCTCAGCGGGGTTCACAGATACGCAGTATTTT. This codes for CASSFSAGFTDTQYF.

CDR3 DNA sequence: TGTGCCAGCAGTCTCGGGACAGCCCACAATGAGCAGTTCTTC. Encoded protein: CASSLGTAHNEQFF. V is TRBV28 and J is TRBJ2-1, with 7 bases that match TRBD1. The CDR3 has 14 amino acids. Germline V gene data show CDR1 as MDHEN and CDR2 as SYDVKM. With 5 bases clipped from V and 5 bases from J, the junction kept 6 bases outside the gene matches.

This chain connects TRBV28 to TRBJ2-5; 8 nucleotides agree with TRBD2. CDR3 size: 16 residues. Germline V gene lookup returns CDR1 MDHEN and CDR2 SYDVKM. The V and J ends lost 2 bases and 9 bases, in that order; junction bases with no gene match: 14. CDR3 DNA: TGTGCCAGCAGTTTAATTCCGTTCGGGACTAGATACCCCCAGTACTTC. Protein: CASSLIPFGTRYPQYF. Full variable domain (missing parts from reference TRBV28 and TRBJ2-5): DVKVTQSSRYLVKRTGEKVFLECVQDMDHENMFWYRQDPGLGLRLIYFSYDVKMKEKGDIPEGYSVSREKKERFSLILESASTNQTSMYLCASSLIPFGTRYPQYFGPGTRLLVL.

The rearrangement uses TRBV2 and TRBJ1-2, with D unclear. Germline V gives CDR1 SNHLY, CDR2 FYNNEI. V was pared by 3 bases and J by 2 bases, with 7 bases between. The CDR3 consists of 13 residues. CDR3 protein: CASSDGRNYGYTF. For the CDR3, the DNA is TGTGCCAGCAGTGATGGACGGAACTATGGCTACACCTTC.

V gene TRBV4-1 combines with J gene TRBJ1-6, with D possibly being TRBD1 (5 bases). This CDR3 region has 15 residues. Per germline, CDR1 MGHRA and CDR2 YSYEKL. The V gene lost 0 bases and the J gene lost 9 bases, with 12 bases spanning the gap. CDR3 amino acids: CASSQEPGLVSPLHF. The CDR3 nucleotides are TGCGCCAGCAGCCAAGAACCAGGGCTGGTTTCACCCCTCCACTTT.

Of note for this clone: Its ends do not fully match the called genes, so a read error is possible. This chain joins TRBV7-7 and TRBJ2-3; 8 bases fit TRBD2. The length of the CDR3 is 19 residues. Germline CDR1 SSHAT, CDR2 FNYEAQ (reference sequence). The CDR3 DNA reads as TGTGCTAGCAGCTTAGCTCTGGCGGGGGGCGGGAGGCATGTAGATACGCAGTATTTT. Protein: CASSLALAGGGRHVDTQYF.

The rearrangement links TRBV30 to TRBJ1-6, with 7 bases fitting TRBD1. The CDR3 totals 14 residues. V lost 2 bases and J lost 8; bases outside the gene matches: 6. CDR1 is GTSNPN and CDR2 is SVGIG in the germline V gene (reference sequence). CDR3 sequence (DNA): TGTGCCTGGAGTTTGGGGACAGCACATTCACCCCTCCACTTT. It codes for CAWSLGTAHSPLHF.

The V gene is TRBV30, the J gene TRBJ1-6; TRBD1 matches at 7 bases. The CDR3 covers 14 residues. Losses at the gene ends were 4 bases for V and 7 bases for J; bases not matched to a gene: 7. Germline lookup yields CDR1 GTSNPN and CDR2 SVGIG (reference sequence). The CDR3 sequence: CAWNDRAENSPLHF. In DNA, the CDR3 is TGTGCCTGGAATGACAGGGCGGAAAATTCACCCCTCCACTTT.

V and J are TRBV29-1 and TRBJ1-1; D is ambiguous. The V end was cut by 4 bases, the J end by 0 bases, with 6 bases between. The CDR3 extends over 12 amino acids. The V gene's germline CDR1 is SQVTM and CDR2 ANQGSEA. CDR3 DNA: TGCAGCGTTGGAGCAATGAACACTGAAGCTTTCTTT. Protein: CSVGAMNTEAFF.

V and J are TRBV7-2 and TRBJ1-4; 10 bases are a match to TRBD1. The CDR3 is 18 amino acids. With 3 bases clipped from V and 8 bases from J, the junction kept 15 bases outside the gene matches. Germline V CDR1 and CDR2: SGHTA, FQGNSA. CDR3 sequence: CASSFGVTGGPGGEKLFF. DNA for the CDR3: TGTGCCAGCAGCTTTGGGGTGACAGGGGGCCCCGGGGGGGAAAAACTGTTTTTT.

This clone has a handful of counts. The chain employs TRBV6-5 and TRBJ2-7; the D call may be TRBD1 or TRBD2 (6 bases each). V was cut by 7 bases and J by 3 bases, with 13 bases left in between. CDR3 size: 13 residues. Germline CDR1 reads MNHEY; CDR2 reads SVGAGI. The CDR3 sequence is CASTPGGRYEQYF. The CDR3 region has the DNA TGTGCCAGCACCCCTGGGGGGCGCTACGAGCAGTACTTC.

The chain links TRBV6-5 to TRBJ2-1, with TRBD2 as a possible D gene (5 bases). The length of the CDR3 is 15 residues. Germline CDR1 is MNHEY and CDR2 is SVGAGI. The V and J ends lost 4 bases and 0 bases respectively, with 10 bases between them. As DNA, the CDR3 is TGTGCCAGCAGTTTGAGGGAGTACTCCTACAATGAGCAGTTCTTC. Protein product: CASSLREYSYNEQFF.

This chain uses TRBV28 with TRBJ2-6, with D unclear. Germline assignment: CDR1 MDHEN and CDR2 SYDVKM. V lost 5 bases and J 0 bases, leaving 5 bases between the germline ends. This CDR3 spans 14 amino acids. The CDR3 region is CASSPRSGANVLTF. DNA for the CDR3: TGTGCCAGCAGTCCTCGCTCTGGGGCCAACGTCCTGACTTTC. Using reference TRBV28 and TRBJ2-6 for the parts outside the CDR3, the full variable domain is DVKVTQSSRYLVKRTGEKVFLECVQDMDHENMFWYRQDPGLGLRLIYFSYDVKMKEKGDIPEGYSVSREKKERFSLILESASTNQTSMYLCASSPRSGANVLTFGAGSRLTVL.